This T cell receptor (beta chain) comes out of a study of metastatic and nonmetastatic thyroid tumors. Whole-study context: The study looked at repertoires side by side in blood and in tumor or nodule tissue from malignant and benign thyroid patients.

This clone was counted only a few times. The target antigen is unknown. The CDR3 runs to 17 residues. Germline CDR1 and CDR2: MNHNS and SASEGT. Trimming removed 2 bases from V and 7 bases from J; junction bases left unmatched: 11. Original processing notes: Differences in CDR3 between clinicopathological groups were drawn on to build a classifier intended to discriminate distant-metastatic papillary thyroid cancer patients. TCRdb re-called the PCR reads via MiXCR. TCRdb, not the authors, supplied the V and J calls. The sample yields about 18,000 clones, around a third seen once. Findings and limits, study-wide: As reported, TCR beta diversity in blood and tumor was significantly higher in malignant thyroid tumors than in benign nodules.

Every patient underwent thyroid surgery untreated. This clonotype was obtained from a male donor with papillary thyroid cancer or a benign thyroid nodule (not recorded which). Some clones in this sample may be carry-over from other donors' samples. The V gene is TRBV6-1, the J gene TRBJ2-3; 11 bases match TRBD1. The sequenced sample was tumor tissue. The CDR3 reads CASSEMRWTGGAYTQYF. The CDR3 coding sequence is TGTGCCAGCAGTGAAATGAGGTGGACAGGGGGCGCATATACGCAGTATTTT.